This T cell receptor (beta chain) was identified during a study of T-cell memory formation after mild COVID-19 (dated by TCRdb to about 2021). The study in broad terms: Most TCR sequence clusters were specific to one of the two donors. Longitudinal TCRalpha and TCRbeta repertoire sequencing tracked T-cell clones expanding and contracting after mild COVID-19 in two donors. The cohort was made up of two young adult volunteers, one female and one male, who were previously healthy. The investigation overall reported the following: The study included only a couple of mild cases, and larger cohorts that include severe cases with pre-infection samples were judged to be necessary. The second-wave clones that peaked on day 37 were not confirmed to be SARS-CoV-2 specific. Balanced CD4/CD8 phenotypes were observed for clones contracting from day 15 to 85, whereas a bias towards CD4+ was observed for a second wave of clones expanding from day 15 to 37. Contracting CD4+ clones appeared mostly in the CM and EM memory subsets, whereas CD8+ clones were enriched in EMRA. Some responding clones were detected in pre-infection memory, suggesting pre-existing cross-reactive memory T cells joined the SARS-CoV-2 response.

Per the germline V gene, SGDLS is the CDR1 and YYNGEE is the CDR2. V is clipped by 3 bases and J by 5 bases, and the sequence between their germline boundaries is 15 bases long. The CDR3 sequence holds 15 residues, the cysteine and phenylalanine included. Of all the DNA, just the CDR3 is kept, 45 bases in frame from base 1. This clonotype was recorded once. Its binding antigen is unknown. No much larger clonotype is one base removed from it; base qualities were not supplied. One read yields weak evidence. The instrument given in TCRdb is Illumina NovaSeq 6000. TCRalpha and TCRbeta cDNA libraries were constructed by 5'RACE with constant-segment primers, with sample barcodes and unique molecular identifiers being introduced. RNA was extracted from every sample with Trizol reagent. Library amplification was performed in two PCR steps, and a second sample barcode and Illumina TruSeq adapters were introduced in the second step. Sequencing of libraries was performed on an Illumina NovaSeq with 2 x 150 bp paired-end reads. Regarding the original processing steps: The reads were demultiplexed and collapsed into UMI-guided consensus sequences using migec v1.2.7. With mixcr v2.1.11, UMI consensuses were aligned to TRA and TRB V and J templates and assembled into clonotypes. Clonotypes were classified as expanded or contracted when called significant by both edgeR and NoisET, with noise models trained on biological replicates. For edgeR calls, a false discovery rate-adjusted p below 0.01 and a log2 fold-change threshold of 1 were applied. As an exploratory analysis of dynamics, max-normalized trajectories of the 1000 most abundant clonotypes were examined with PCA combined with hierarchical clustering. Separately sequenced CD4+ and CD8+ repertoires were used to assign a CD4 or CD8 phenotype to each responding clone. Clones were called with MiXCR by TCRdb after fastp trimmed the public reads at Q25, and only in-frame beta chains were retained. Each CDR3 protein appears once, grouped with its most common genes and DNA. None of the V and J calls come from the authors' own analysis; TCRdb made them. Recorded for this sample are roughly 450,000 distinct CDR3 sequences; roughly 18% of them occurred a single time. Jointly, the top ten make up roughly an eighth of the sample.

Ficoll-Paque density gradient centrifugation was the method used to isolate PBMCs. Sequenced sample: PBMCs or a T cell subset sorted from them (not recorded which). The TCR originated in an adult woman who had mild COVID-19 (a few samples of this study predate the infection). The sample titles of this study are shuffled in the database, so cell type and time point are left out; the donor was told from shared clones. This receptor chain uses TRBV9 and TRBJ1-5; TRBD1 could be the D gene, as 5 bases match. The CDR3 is CASSGGGGVYQPQHF. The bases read TGTGCCAGCAGCGGTGGCGGGGGGGTGTATCAGCCCCAGCATTTT.